This T cell receptor (beta chain) comes out of a study of cytotoxic CD8 clonotypes in ibrutinib-treated CLL. The overall study: Patient counts were 11 relapsed/refractory, some 16 treatment-naive and some 17 IGHV unmutated.

TCRdb keeps only in-frame clones here, not all; method: immunoSEQ multiplex PCR. The data show approximately 340,000 clones, approximately 67% seen once. Germline CDR1 reads SNHLY; CDR2 reads FYNNEI. The CDR3 extends over 16 amino acids. Trimming removed 3 bases at V and 2 bases at J, with 11 bases between. Study observations and caveats: Whereas clonality rose at ibrutinib response, it declined toward baseline at progression. Sustained-remission and progressing patients diverged in sampling times. Public clonotypes were seen rarely and were contracted or stable on treatment.

On this clone itself: Antigen unknown.

This TCR came from a human donor with chronic lymphocytic leukemia. The sample in question was PBMCs, obtained after 36 months of ibrutinib treatment. J is TRBJ1-6 and V is TRBV2; TRBD1 is a possible D gene (6 bases). CDR3 region: CASSDTGRTYNSPLHF. CDR3 DNA: TGTGCCAGCAGTGACACAGGGAGGACCTATAATTCACCCCTCCACTTT.